This is a list of T cell receptor beta chains from one sample in a study of shared clonotypes between healthy human individuals. Assay used: immunoSEQ multiplex PCR; TCRdb lists only in-frame clones, some missing. The sample includes 2,500,000 or so clones, over 85% of them seen just once. What was sequenced was naive CD4+ T cells from PBMCs. Receptor source: a young man in good health. Some clones in this sample may be carry-over from other donors' samples. CDR3s include the opening cysteine and the closing phenylalanine or tryptophan. A D gene is named only where the DNA matches it firmly. A clone size is listed for some rows: how often the clone was seen (once, few, many), or a class if it is expanded.

CDR3 DNA | CDR3 protein | V gene | clone size | J gene | D gene
TGTGCCAGCAGTTTATGGAGCGAACGGGGGGGTGAGACCCAGTACTTC | CASSLWSERGGETQYF | TRBV28 | NA | TRBJ2-5 | TRBD2
TGTGCCAGCAGCCCAGGGGGGCAGTATACCGGGGAGCTGTTTTTT | CASSPGGQYTGELFF | TRBV9 | once | TRBJ2-2 | NA
TGTGCCAGCAGCTTAGATTCACCGGACTATAACGAGCAGTACTTC | CASSLDSPDYNEQYF | TRBV7-8 | NA | TRBJ2-7 | NA
TGTGCCAGCAGTCCACCCCCCAGGGGGATGTACGAGCAGTACTTC | CASSPPPRGMYEQYF | TRBV28 | NA | TRBJ2-7 | TRBD1
TGTGCCAGTAGTACCTGGAGGAGGACTAGCGGGAAATACGAGCAGTACTTC | CASSTWRRTSGKYEQYF | TRBV19 | NA | TRBJ2-7 | TRBD2
TGTGCCAGCAGTTTGAAGGGGAGCACGAGTGGCTACACCTTC | CASSLKGSTSGYTF | TRBV27 | NA | TRBJ1-2 | NA
TGTGCCAGCTCACCGGGTTCTGGAAACACCATATATTTT | CASSPGSGNTIYF | TRBV18 | NA | TRBJ1-3 | NA
TGTGCCAGCAGCTCGACAGGAACGAACACTGAAGCTTTCTTT | CASSSTGTNTEAFF | TRBV5-5 | NA | TRBJ1-1 | NA
TGCGCCAGCAGCCAAGAGGCAGGGGCGGCGGGTGAAGCTTTCTTT | CASSQEAGAAGEAFF | TRBV4-1 | NA | TRBJ1-1 | NA
TGTGCCAGCAGCAACTCAAGGCGACAGGGAAGGGACGAGCAGTACTTC | CASSNSRRQGRDEQYF | TRBV21-1 | NA | TRBJ2-7 | NA
TGTGCCAGCAGCGCCCGGGACAGGGGAACTGAAGCTTTCTTT | CASSARDRGTEAFF | TRBV7-2 | once | TRBJ1-1 | TRBD1
TGCAGCGTTGATCTCGGCGGGAGGGCCGGAGAGACCCAGTACTTC | CSVDLGGRAGETQYF | TRBV29-1 | NA | TRBJ2-5 | TRBD2
TGTGCCAGCTCACCCGGCTATACCGGGACAGGGGGCTTGATAGACAATCAGCCCCAGCATTTT | CASSPGYTGTGGLIDNQPQHF | TRBV18 | NA | TRBJ1-5 | TRBD1
TGTGCCAGCAGTCCTCTATTTTCTAGCGGGAGGACCTACGAGCAGTACTTC | CASSPLFSSGRTYEQYF | TRBV28 | NA | TRBJ2-7 | TRBD2
TGTGCCAGCAGCTTAGTGGCAGGATACAACACTGAAGCTTTCTTT | CASSLVAGYNTEAFF | TRBV11-2 | NA | TRBJ1-1 | NA
TGTGCCAGCAGCGTAGGGCTGCCAGGTCCAGGTGGCTCTTACACTGAAGCTTTCTTT | CASSVGLPGPGGSYTEAFF | TRBV9 | once | TRBJ1-1 | NA
TGTGCCAGCAGCTTGGCAGGCGGGAGGGCCTACGAGCAGTACTTC | CASSLAGGRAYEQYF | TRBV5-6 | NA | TRBJ2-7 | TRBD2
TGTGCCAGTAGTATAGTGTCGGGACAGGGGGCCCGGAGAGGGGCTGAAGCTTTCTTT | CASSIVSGQGARRGAEAFF | TRBV19 | NA | TRBJ1-1 | TRBD1
TGTGCCAGCAGTACCGGGTCTTGGGGCTCCTACAATGAGCAGTTCTTC | CASSTGSWGSYNEQFF | TRBV28 | NA | TRBJ2-1 | NA
TGTGCCAGCAGCCCCCGGGCGCGAGCCTACGAGCAGTACTTC | CASSPRARAYEQYF | TRBV7-9 | NA | TRBJ2-7 | NA
TGCGCCAGCAGCTTTAACAGGGGAGAGGATGGCTACACCTTC | CASSFNRGEDGYTF | TRBV5-1 | NA | TRBJ1-2 | TRBD1
TGCGCCAGCAGCCAAGACCTGGACACCTTGTACAATGAGCAGTTCTTC | CASSQDLDTLYNEQFF | TRBV4-1 | NA | TRBJ2-1 | NA
TGCGCCAGCAGTACTGGACAGCTCAATCAGCCCCAGCATTTT | CASSTGQLNQPQHF | TRBV5-1 | NA | TRBJ1-5 | NA
TGTGCCAGCAGTTTGAGGTCCTCGGCTTTCTTT | CASSLRSSAFF | TRBV28 | NA | TRBJ1-1 | NA
TGTGCCAGCAGCCCCACTACAGGGGGCTCAGGAAACACCATATATTTT | CASSPTTGGSGNTIYF | TRBV9 | NA | TRBJ1-3 | TRBD1
TGTGCCAGCAGTAGCCCGGGACTAGCGGGAGCTGAGACCCAGTACTTC | CASSSPGLAGAETQYF | TRBV28 | NA | TRBJ2-5 | TRBD2
TGTGCCAGTAGTACCGTGGCGAACACTGAAGCTTTCTTT | CASSTVANTEAFF | TRBV19 | NA | TRBJ1-1 | NA
TGTGCCAGCAGTGAGATACAAGGGGGCTATGGCTACACCTTC | CASSEIQGGYGYTF | TRBV6-1 | NA | TRBJ1-2 | NA
TGTGCCAGCAGTGAAGGCGGGGGGGGAACCTACGAGCAGTACTTC | CASSEGGGGTYEQYF | TRBV25-1 | NA | TRBJ2-7 | TRBD2
TGCGCCAGCAGCTTCCAAGTCCAAGAGACCCAGTACTTC | CASSFQVQETQYF | TRBV5-1 | NA | TRBJ2-5 | NA
TGTGCCAGCAGCCGGGGGCAGGGGGCGAGCGGAAATGAAAAACTGTTTTTT | CASSRGQGASGNEKLFF | TRBV7-9 | NA | TRBJ1-4 | TRBD1
TGCGCCAGCAGCCGGCTAGCGGCGATTAGCACAGATACGCAGTATTTT | CASSRLAAISTDTQYF | TRBV5-1 | once | TRBJ2-3 | TRBD2
TGTGCCAGCAGAACCCAGGGACAGGGGGGGACAGATACGCAGTATTTT | CASRTQGQGGTDTQYF | TRBV27 | once | TRBJ2-3 | TRBD1
TGTGCCAGTAGGACAGGGGGTAGGGGCTCTGGGGCCAACGTCCTGACTTTC | CASRTGGRGSGANVLTF | TRBV19 | NA | TRBJ2-6 | TRBD1
TGCAGCGCACACCCGCAAGCTGAAGCTTTCTTT | CSAHPQAEAFF | TRBV20-1 | few | TRBJ1-1 | NA
TGTGCCAGCAGCTCTCGAAGACTAGCGGAACCCTACGAGCAGTACTTC | CASSSRRLAEPYEQYF | TRBV11-3 | NA | TRBJ2-7 | TRBD2
TGTGCCAGCAGCTTAGTGGTATATAATGAGCAGTTCTTC | CASSLVVYNEQFF | TRBV11-2 | once | TRBJ2-1 | NA
TGTGCCAGCGGATCAGGGGGGGCCCAGTACTTC | CASGSGGAQYF | TRBV6-5 | NA | TRBJ2-5 | NA
TGCGCCAGCAGCCAGGTGATGGTCGGAGGGGAGACCCAGTACTTC | CASSQVMVGGETQYF | TRBV4-1 | NA | TRBJ2-5 | NA
TGTGCCAGCAGCTTAGAATATATACCCCTCGCAACCCAGTACTTC | CASSLEYIPLATQYF | TRBV11-2 | NA | TRBJ2-5 | NA
TGTGCCAGCAGCCGCAATCCGACATCAACTAATGAAAAACTGTTTTTT | CASSRNPTSTNEKLFF | TRBV5-4 | NA | TRBJ1-4 | NA
TGCAGCGTTGTAGAGCCCCGGGAGCAGTTCTTC | CSVVEPREQFF | TRBV29-1 | NA | TRBJ2-1 | NA
TGTGCCAGCAGCATCCCGATTTTCCAGCCCCAGCATTTT | CASSIPIFQPQHF | TRBV7-7 | NA | TRBJ1-5 | NA
TGCGCCAGCAGCTACGGACCGCACTATGGCTACACCTTC | CASSYGPHYGYTF | TRBV5-1 | NA | TRBJ1-2 | NA
TGTGCCAGCAGTGCTGAGGGAGGCTACACTGAAGCTTTCTTT | CASSAEGGYTEAFF | TRBV25-1 | NA | TRBJ1-1 | NA
TGTGCCAGCAGCCAAGATGACGGAGGGCTCGGCTATGGCTACACCTTC | CASSQDDGGLGYGYTF | TRBV4-2 | NA | TRBJ1-2 | NA
TGTGCCAGCAGTTCACCACACAGGGCCAACACCGGGGAGCTGTTTTTT | CASSSPHRANTGELFF | TRBV28 | NA | TRBJ2-2 | NA
TGTGCCAGCTCACCGGACCTCGCCGGCGCTGAAGCTTTCTTT | CASSPDLAGAEAFF | TRBV18 | few | TRBJ1-1 | NA
TGTGCCAGCAGCATCGGACTAGCGGCGAGCACAGATACGCAGTATTTT | CASSIGLAASTDTQYF | TRBV9 | NA | TRBJ2-3 | TRBD2
TGTGCCAGCAGCTTACCGGGTTATACGCAGTATTTT | CASSLPGYTQYF | TRBV7-9 | NA | TRBJ2-3 | NA
TGTGCCAGCAGCAAAGGGGAGGACGAGCAGTACTTC | CASSKGEDEQYF | TRBV11-3 | NA | TRBJ2-7 | NA
TGCGCCAGCAGCCGGGACTATAGCAATCAGCCCCAGCATTTT | CASSRDYSNQPQHF | TRBV5-1 | NA | TRBJ1-5 | NA
TGTGCCTGGAGTTCAGGGATTGTTAGCTCCTACAATGAGCAGTTCTTC | CAWSSGIVSSYNEQFF | TRBV30 | NA | TRBJ2-1 | NA